This T cell receptor (beta chain) was profiled in a study of vaccination and CD4 T cells after COVID-19. Study-wide background: Sampling after COVID took place at a median of about 98 days (range 35 to 161) following diagnosis. Cellular stimulation was performed using overlapping spike peptides derived from SARS-CoV-2, HCoV-NL63, HCoV-OC43 and HCoV-229E.

With the Oncomine TCR Beta short-read assay, DNA from cultured CD4+ T cells was sequenced. Extraction of genomic DNA was performed on cultured CD4+ T cells. TCRdb passed the PCR reads through MiXCR, listing each CDR3 protein once. The sample records some 10,000 distinct CDR3 sequences, more than 35% being singletons. The CDR3 has 16 residues. CDR1 DFQATT and CDR2 SNEGSKA come from the germline V gene (reference sequence). V was clipped by 0 bases and J by 5 bases; unmatched bases: 10. Whole-study findings and limits: Vaccine-specific clones in convalescent patients were spike mono-reactive in 304 of 307 cases.

The treatment here: roughly 11-day PBMC culture with coronavirus spike peptide pools or control peptides (ViraFEST assay). Harvesting of the unexposed donor's CD4+ T cells predated the COVID-19 pandemic (2011-2018). As for this clonotype: The antigen is not known.

The receptor's source is a human donor in good health. The specimen sequenced was CD4+ T cells from blood, cultured in vitro. The chain joins TRBV20-1 to TRBJ2-7; 10 bases line up with TRBD2. The CDR3 reads CSARDQSGRAIHEQYF. As DNA, the CDR3 is TGCAGTGCTAGAGATCAAAGCGGGAGGGCCATCCACGAGCAGTACTTC.